This T cell receptor (beta chain) was captured in a study of T cells in Graves' hyperthyroidism and ophthalmopathy. V was cut by 7 bases and J by 6 bases, with 7 bases left in between. The V gene's germline CDR1 is DFQATT and CDR2 SNEGSKA (reference sequence). The length of the CDR3 is 10 residues. This clonotype occurred a few times. Researchers amplified the TCR beta CDR3 regions from RNA transcripts. Carried out on the TCR CDR3, a first-round RT-PCR used the HTBI primer set. TCRdb reanalysed the multiplex PCR reads using MiXCR and keeps one entry per CDR3 protein. The sample lists fewer than 600,000 distinct CDR3 sequences; 11% to 15% were seen once.

This sequence was found in a woman in her thirties or forties with Graves' hyperthyroidism. The chain joins TRBV20-1 to TRBJ2-1; D ambiguous. The sequenced sample was blood. The chain's CDR3 is CSGLFNEQFF. In DNA form, the CDR3 reads TGCAGTGGGTTGTTCAATGAGCAGTTCTTC.